This record looks at one T cell receptor beta chain sequence and its context. The sample originates from a study of blood T cell repertoires in COVID-19. After removal of 2 bases from V and 4 bases from J, the junction contained 8 bases not matched to a gene. The CDR3 extends over 14 amino acids. CDR1 is GTSNPN and CDR2 is SVGIG in the germline V gene (reference sequence). Study processing details: Estimation of nucleated cell counts relied on the amplification of reference gene primers. Data came from immunoSEQ multiplex PCR; TCRdb stores just in-frame clones and leaves some out. Clonal size and the V and J genes are those of that table, whereas D and trimming came from the DNA. The table has about 150,000 clones, 60% to 80% seen once.

This clonotype originated in a middle-aged man with active or convalescent COVID-19. The material sequenced was peripheral blood. The gene calls are TRBV30 and TRBJ2-7, with TRBD1 identical over 7 bases. This CDR3 is CAWSPGTEVYEQYF. CDR3 nucleotide sequence: TGTGCCTGGAGTCCCGGGACAGAAGTTTACGAGCAGTACTTC.